The 17 T cell receptor beta chains below come from one sample, sequenced in a study of cytomegalovirus exposure and HLA in healthy donors (dated by TCRdb to 2016 to 2017). Receptor amplification or capture employed the immunoSEQ multiplex PCR assay. For the multiplex PCR, a mixture combining 60 forward primers for TCR Vbeta segments and 13 reverse primers for TCR Jbeta segments was used. The clones in this table, taken by TCRdb from immuneACCESS, are in-frame only. Not every clone is retained; where verified, under half of the shortfall comes from an unresolved V gene, and the cause of the rest is unknown. The sample contains about 160,000 clones, 65% to 85% of them found a single time. Approximately 6.7% of the sample belongs to the ten largest clones. The sequenced sample consisted of PBMCs. Source of these receptors: a male donor in good health and CMV-seropositive.

This clone was recorded only once. The V and J genes are TRBV27 and TRBJ1-5; D might be TRBD1 (6 bases). Per the germline V gene, CDR1 is MNHEY and CDR2 is SMNVEV (reference sequence). Between the trimmed V and J ends, which lost 2 bases and 1 base, there was a span of 18 bases. The CDR3 sequence is 18 residues long. CDR3 coding DNA: TGTGCCAGCAGTTTACATGGGAGGGGGAGTCCAAGCAATCAGCCCCAGCATTTT. Residues: CASSLHGRGSPSNQPQHF.

The genes are TRBV19 and TRBJ2-1; D gene ambiguous. V lost 5 bases to trimming and J lost 3 bases, with 8 bases between them. The CDR3 is made up of 13 amino acids. CDR1 and CDR2 from the germline V gene are LNHDA and SQIVND (reference sequence). In DNA, the CDR3 is TGTGCCAGTAGTCTCGCGTTCTACAATGAGCAGTTCTTC. Its translation: CASSLAFYNEQFF. Full variable domain (missing parts from reference TRBV19 and TRBJ2-1): DGGITQSPKYLFRKEGQNVTLSCEQNLNHDAMYWYRQDPGQGLRLIYYSQIVNDFQKGDIAEGYSVSREKKESFPLTVTSAQKNPTAFYLCASSLAFYNEQFFGPGTRLTVL.

This clone was recorded only once. The rearrangement links TRBV11-3 to TRBJ2-5; D is possibly TRBD2 (5 bases). CDR1 and CDR2 from the germline V gene are SGHNT and YENEEA. There are 13 residues in the CDR3. Trimming pared 5 bases from V and 4 bases from J, leaving 11 bases between. The CDR3 bases are TGTGCCAGCAGCCGTGAGGGCGCAGAGACCCAGTACTTC. Translating gives CASSREGAETQYF.

The chain has TRBV6-1 and TRBJ1-5, with 7 nucleotides matching TRBD1. The V and J ends lost 6 bases and 0 bases, in that order; junction bases with no gene match: 2. This CDR3 has 14 residues. Germline-derived CDR1 and CDR2 are MNHNS and SASEGT. The CDR3 here is CASRGTVSNQPQHF. CDR3 bases: TGTGCCAGCAGAGGGACAGTTAGCAATCAGCCCCAGCATTTT.

V usage is TRBV10-2 and J usage is TRBJ1-3; D unresolved. Between the trimmed V and J ends, which lost 3 bases and 0 bases, there was a span of 21 bases. CDR1 is WSHSY, CDR2 SAAADI, per germline. The CDR3 runs 19 residues. The CDR3 region is CASSELIRRDELSGNTIYF. The DNA for the CDR3 is TGCGCCAGCAGTGAATTGATCCGGAGAGACGAGCTCTCTGGAAACACCATATATTTT.

The CDR3 is CASSPWFLAGGGDTQYF. The CDR3 coding sequence is TGTGCCAGCAGCCCTTGGTTCCTAGCGGGAGGGGGCGACACGCAGTATTTT. The rearrangement joins TRBV11-2 to TRBJ2-3; 12 bases are shared with TRBD2. CDR3 length: 17 amino acids. Trimming removed 5 bases from V and 9 bases from J; junction bases left unmatched: 15. Germline assignment: CDR1 SGHAT and CDR2 FQNNGV.

The gene calls are TRBV2 and TRBJ1-3; 7 nucleotides align to TRBD1. The CDR3 loop spans 10 amino acids. Per germline, CDR1 SNHLY and CDR2 FYNNEI. The CDR3 DNA sequence: TGTGCGAAAGGACAGGACACCATATATTTT. This translates into CAKGQDTIYF.

This chain links TRBV11-1 with TRBJ2-1, with unresolved D. Germline values: CDR1 SGHAT, CDR2 FQDESV (reference sequence). The CDR3 consists of 13 residues. Trimming removed 5 bases from V and 4 bases from J, with 9 bases in between. CDR3 bases: TGTGCCAGCAGCCTCCTAGGTTACAATGAGCAGTTCTTC. Residues: CASSLLGYNEQFF. Using reference TRBV11-1 and TRBJ2-1 for the parts outside the CDR3, the full variable domain is EAEVAQSPRYKITEKSQAVAFWCDPISGHATLYWYRQILGQGPELLVQFQDESVVDDSQLPKDRFSAERLKGVDSTLKIQPAELGDSAMYLCASSLLGYNEQFFGPGTRLTVL.

CDR3 DNA sequence: TGTGCCAGCAGCTTGGCGACAGGGAATACCTACGAGCAGTACTTC. Its translation is CASSLATGNTYEQYF. The J gene is TRBJ2-7, the V gene TRBV5-4, with 7 bases that match TRBD1. There are 15 residues in the CDR3. Germline lookup yields CDR1 SGHNT and CDR2 YYREEE (reference sequence). V dropped 0 bases and J dropped 2; count of bases not matched to a gene: 5. Looking up the rest from reference TRBV5-4 and TRBJ2-7 gives the full variable domain: ETGVTQSPTHLIKTRGQQVTLRCSSQSGHNTVSWYQQALGQGPQFIFQYYREEENGRGNFPPRFSGLQFPNYSSELNVNALELDDSALYLCASSLATGNTYEQYFGPGTRLTVT.

V is TRBV11-2 and J is TRBJ2-3, with D unresolved. CDR1 is SGHAT and CDR2 is FQNNGV in the germline V gene. The CDR3 length is 14 residues. Trimming took off 5 bases at V and 2 bases at J, with 11 bases between the two ends. CDR3 DNA sequence: TGTGCCAGCAGCCCAGACTCTTCCACAGATACGCAGTATTTT. Protein product: CASSPDSSTDTQYF.

The chain recombines TRBV7-3 with TRBJ1-1, with a tentative D call TRBD1 (5 bases). V was clipped by 2 bases and J by 4 bases, with 11 bases between them. Germline V CDR1 and CDR2: SGHTA, FQGTGA. The CDR3 totals 14 residues. The CDR3 nucleotides read TGTGCCAGCAGCTTATCCAGGGTAAGCACTGAAGCTTTCTTT. Protein sequence: CASSLSRVSTEAFF.

The V and J genes are TRBV28 and TRBJ1-5; tentative D call: TRBD1 (6 bases). Germline V lookup: CDR1 MDHEN, CDR2 SYDVKM. The length of the CDR3 is 14 residues. The ends were cut back, 7 bases at V and 6 bases at J, with 16 bases in the middle. The CDR3 sequence is CASIAGGGPQPQHF. The CDR3 DNA reads as TGTGCCAGCATCGCGGGAGGGGGGCCTCAGCCCCAGCATTTT.

J is TRBJ2-1 and V is TRBV7-8; D possibly corresponds to TRBD2 (6 bases). V was trimmed by 3 bases and J by 9 bases, leaving 21 bases between them. Per the germline V gene, CDR1 is SGHVS and CDR2 is FQNEAQ. The CDR3 spans 16 residues. The CDR3 here is CASSFTASEPLSEQFF. The CDR3, as DNA: TGTGCCAGCAGCTTTACTGCTAGCGAGCCTTTGAGTGAGCAGTTCTTC.

This clone has only a few counts. This sequence joins TRBV9 and TRBJ2-1; D might be TRBD2 (6 bases). The CDR3 length is 12 residues. Germline-derived CDR1 and CDR2 are SGDLS and YYNGEE. Trimming removed 3 bases at V and 9 bases at J, with 10 bases between. The CDR3 is CASSARGTEQFF. As DNA, the CDR3 is TGTGCCAGCAGCGCTCGGGGGACTGAGCAGTTCTTC.

V usage is TRBV7-9 and J usage is TRBJ1-6; D is undetermined. Between the trimmed V and J ends, which lost 1 base and 9 bases, there was a span of 13 bases. Germline CDR1 SEHNR, CDR2 FQNEAQ (reference sequence). CDR3 length: 15 amino acids. CDR3 sequence: CASSLEDLRGSPLHF. In DNA form, the CDR3 reads TGTGCCAGCAGCTTAGAGGACCTACGGGGTTCACCCCTCCACTTT.

This clone turned up a few times. The rearrangement joins TRBV6-1 to TRBJ2-5; the match to TRBD1 covers 7 bases. The CDR3 is made up of 13 amino acids. Trimming removed 7 bases from V and 3 bases from J; junction bases left unmatched: 5. Germline V lookup: CDR1 MNHNS, CDR2 SASEGT. CDR3 DNA: TGTGCCAGCAACTTACAGGGGAAAGAGACCCAGTACTTC. Amino acid sequence: CASNLQGKETQYF.

CDR3 DNA sequence: TGTGCCAGCAGCTTAGGTCAGATTAATGAAAAACTGTTTTTT. It encodes CASSLGQINEKLFF. The chain uses TRBV7-9 and TRBJ1-4, with no clear D. This CDR3 spans 14 amino acids. CDR1 is SEHNR, CDR2 FQNEAQ, per germline (reference sequence). V was cut by 1 base and J by 4 bases, with 7 bases left in between.